The clone carrying this TCR beta chain was seen just once. Its specificity is not known. These data are taken from a study of cytomegalovirus exposure and HLA in healthy donors. This CDR3 contains 14 residues. V was pared by 2 bases and J by 7 bases, with 14 bases between. The germline V gene has CDR1 MDHEN and CDR2 SYDVKM. Whole-study findings and limits: A further, later analysis showed that HLA-associated TCR beta chains (compared with equally common others) were more clonally expanded. The classifier reportedly diagnosed cytomegalovirus status with high specificity and sensitivity. Some V segments, TRBV6-2 and TRBV6-3 among them, were indistinguishable and were therefore excluded.

A multiplex PCR was run with 60 Vbeta primers and 13 Jbeta primers. This table comes from immunoSEQ multiplex PCR, and its TCRdb copy is limited to in-frame clones, with some not included. The sample shows about 84,000 clones, 55% to 65% of them seen only once. The source is a middle-aged woman in good health and CMV-seropositive. Sequenced input: PBMCs. The chain joins TRBV28 to TRBJ1-1; no definite D call. The CDR3 protein is CASSLSSTSFEAFF. CDR3 in DNA: TGTGCCAGCAGTTTAAGTTCCACTTCCTTTGAAGCTTTCTTT.